This TCR beta chain is from a study of identical twins. Findings and caveats of the study: Analyses of zero insertions could be partly confounded by invariant MAIT and iNKT cells.

The length of the CDR3 is 14 residues. The ends were cut back, 6 bases at V and 3 bases at J, with 17 bases in the middle. Germline assignment: CDR1 DFQATT and CDR2 SNEGSKA (reference sequence). Each CDR3 protein is one row after TCRdb ran MiXCR on the 5' RACE reads. The top ten clones hold 7.5% to 8.5% of a sample with 140,000 to 150,000 distinct CDR3 sequences, around 3.5% of them seen once. This clonotype was seen repeatedly, ten times or more. The antigen remains unidentified. The TCR was taken from a man aged 18 to 29 in good health. The J gene is TRBJ1-2, the V gene TRBV20-1; perhaps TRBD1 as D (5 bases). The sequencing input was memory T cells sorted from blood. CDR3 amino acids: CSAEGTQRHYGYTF. CDR3 DNA sequence: TGCAGTGCAGAGGGGACCCAACGGCACTATGGCTACACCTTC.